This T cell receptor (beta chain) originates from a study of shared clonotypes between healthy human individuals. Study-level points and caveats: An anticipated effect of sequencing depth on clonotype sharing among donors was recognized. Represented diversity (both genetic and exposure-history) was limited by the small number of donors. Generation probabilities were higher for clonotypes shared across all four sorted-subset donors than for unshared ones.

Sequencing used immunoSEQ multiplex PCR; TCRdb keeps in-frame clones, though not all of them. The sample carries a few million clones, over 90% recorded once. On this clone itself: Its matching antigen is unknown.

Sequences were obtained from naive CD4+ T cells from PBMCs. Subset indicated: CD45RA+ positively selected. This TCR was recovered from a man aged 18 to 30 in good health. Some clones in this sample may be carry-over from other donors' samples.

CDR3 in DNA: TGTGCCAGCCTCAAGGGGGGGAACACCGGGGAGCTGTTTTTT. Amino acids: CASLKGGNTGELFF. The chain couples TRBV28 to TRBJ2-2; either TRBD1 or TRBD2 may supply D (6 bases each). V dropped 8 bases and J dropped 1 base, with 11 bases sitting between them. CDR1 MDHEN and CDR2 SYDVKM come from the germline V gene. This CDR3 is 14 amino acids long.